A selection of T cell receptor beta chains follows, all from one sample in a study of blood T cell repertoires in COVID-19. Sequenced by immunoSEQ multiplex PCR; TCRdb stores in-frame clones only, minus some. In the table there are fewer than 250,000 clones, 82% of which are singletons. Sequencing used peripheral blood. The source of these receptors is a woman of 80 years or more with acute or convalescent COVID-19. CDR3s include the opening cysteine and the closing phenylalanine or tryptophan.

>TRBV5-8|12|TRBJ2-7
CASSQTSGGTYF
>TRBV5-5|15|TRBJ1-2
CASSLVPQQGNGYTF
>TRBV18|13|TRBJ2-5
CASSPMREETQYF
>TRBV2|13|TRBJ1-1
CASQDSGNTEAFF
>TRBV4-3|17|TRBJ2-3
CASSQGFGGTRTDTQYF
>TRBV5-6|15|TRBJ2-7
CASRQWGRSSYEQYF
>TRBV2|13|TRBJ1-2
CASSSQGFVGYTF
>TRBV11-1|15|TRBJ2-1
CASSLGQGAHNEQFF
>TRBV2|14|TRBJ1-2
CASPSGAGTYGYTF
>TRBV7-8|14|TRBJ2-1
CASSLVGGDNEQFF
>TRBV5-1|12|TRBJ1-2
CASSLESYGYTF
>TRBV11-2|18|TRBJ2-7
CASSFQTGLAGAGYEQYF
>TRBV6-5|14|TRBJ1-5
CASSPGQVNQPQHF
>TRBV11-3|16|TRBJ2-3
CASSPRLVSSLDTQYF
>TRBV3-1/TRBV3-2|16|TRBJ1-4
CASSQGFRTGREKLFF
>TRBV28|13|TRBJ1-6
CASRGTGDSPLHF
>TRBV9|14|TRBJ2-5
CASSGTGDVETQYF
>TRBV10-3|15|TRBJ2-7
CAISATTGNSYEQYF
>TRBV9|16|TRBJ1-4
CASSAEHGSKGEKLFF
>TRBV28|12|TRBJ1-1
CASSLPGHKAFF
>TRBV6-5|14|TRBJ2-5
CASSPWGGGETQYF
>TRBV29-1|11|TRBJ1-2
CSVDRRDGYTF
>TRBV30|12|TRBJ2-1
CAWSRRGNEQFF
>TRBV9|14|TRBJ2-3
CASSVAGNTDTQYF
>TRBV7-8|13|TRBJ2-5
CASSSYPLETQYF
>TRBV6-1|18|TRBJ2-7
CASSEIVWGQLYSYEQYF
>TRBV10-3|14|TRBJ2-7
CASQGQGLWDEQYF
>TRBV18|14|TRBJ2-1
CASSPGGAPNEQFF
>TRBV7-2|14|TRBJ2-5
CASSPRGRGETQYF
>TRBV6-5|14|TRBJ1-4
CASRKTGRGEKLFF
>TRBV9|15|TRBJ2-5
CASNWGRGGQETQYF
>TRBV30|16|TRBJ2-3
CAWSVPQRGFTDTQYF
>TRBV15|14|TRBJ2-3
CATSRAGPTDTQYF
>TRBV6-5|13|TRBJ2-2
CASRTSGTGELFF
>TRBV9|16|TRBJ2-7
CASRLGLAESSYEQYF
>TRBV7-2|13|TRBJ1-1
CASSLGRATEAFF
>TRBV7-7|15|TRBJ2-1
CASSLATGGLDEQFF
>TRBV7-9|15|TRBJ2-2
CASSPRDRNTGELFF
>TRBV18|14|TRBJ2-7
CASSPSGSNYEQYF
>TRBV27|15|TRBJ1-5
CASSLIYSSNQPQHF
>TRBV9|15|TRBJ1-1
CASSVIGALNTEAFF
>TRBV5-1|15|TRBJ2-7
CASRYGATGPYEQYF
>TRBV6-1|17|TRBJ1-1
CASSAGQGASENTEAFF
>TRBV24-1|16|TRBJ2-3
CATSGSSGSGIDTQYF
>TRBV19|15|TRBJ1-5
CASSIGQGARQPQHF
>TRBV6-2/TRBV6-3|16|TRBJ2-3
CASSYGSRGSTDTQYF
>TRBV5-1|15|TRBJ2-7
CASSRQGDRLYEQYF
>TRBV4-3|13|TRBJ2-7
CASSQFTGYEQYF
>TRBV29-1|16|TRBJ2-3
CSVTGTGGISTDTQYF
>TRBV29-1|13|TRBJ1-4
CSVNSGGPEKLFF
>TRBV12-5|11|TRBJ2-7
CASGSYYEQYF
>TRBV6-2/TRBV6-3|12|TRBJ2-4
CASSPLGNIQYF
>TRBV4-3|14|TRBJ2-2
CASSHGTGAGELFF
>TRBV7-9|16|TRBJ2-7
CASSSTAGTGHYEQYF
>TRBV18|13|TRBJ1-2
CASSPKAGEGYTF
>TRBV30|12|TRBJ2-7
CAWGQGAGEQYF
>TRBV6-5|12|TRBJ1-2
CASSSGWYGYTF
>TRBV5-4|15|TRBJ2-1
CASSLGGTVYNEQFF